The rows below give T cell receptor beta chains drawn from one sample of a study of Graves' ophthalmopathy and Graves' hyperthyroidism. From the multiplex PCR reads, TCRdb called clonotypes with MiXCR, one entry per CDR3 protein. This table has 620,000 or so distinct CDR3 sequences, about 24% appearing once. Sequenced: peripheral blood. These receptors originate from a woman under 30 with stable Graves' hyperthyroidism. Some clones in this sample may be carry-over from other donors' samples. Each CDR3 is given with its conserved first and last residue. The D gene is left open where the match is weak. Clone size is not always given. Where it is, it says once, few, many or a class for expanded clones.

clone size | J gene | V gene | D gene | CDR3 DNA | CDR3 protein
many | TRBJ2-5 | TRBV6-2/TRBV6-3 | TRBD2 | TGTGCCAGCAGACCAGCGGGAACTGGAGAGACCCAGTACTTC | CASRPAGTGETQYF
NA | TRBJ1-5 | TRBV28 | NA | TGTGCCAGCAGACCTAATCACAATCAGCCCCAGCATTTT | CASRPNHNQPQHF
NA | TRBJ1-1 | TRBV13 | NA | TGTGCCAGCAGCTTAACACCAGAAGCTTTCTTT | CASSLTPEAFF
many | TRBJ2-7 | TRBV5-1 | TRBD2 | TGCGCCAGCAGCCCGGGACTAGCGGGGGGCTACGAGCAGTACTTC | CASSPGLAGGYEQYF
once | TRBJ2-5 | TRBV4-2 | NA | TGTGCCAGCAGCCAAGATATGGGCCGGCCGGAGACCCAGTACTTC | CASSQDMGRPETQYF
many | TRBJ2-5 | TRBV12-3/TRBV12-4 | NA | TGTGCCAGCAGTAGATTATTAGAGACCCAGTACTTC | CASSRLLETQYF
NA | TRBJ1-1 | TRBV6-2/TRBV6-3 | NA | TGTGCCAGCAGAACCGACAGGCTGAACACTGAAGCTTTCTTT | CASRTDRLNTEAFF
few | TRBJ1-5 | TRBV12-3/TRBV12-4 | NA | TGTGCCAGCAGTTTTGGGCAGGGTGGGCAGCCCCAGCATTTT | CASSFGQGGQPQHF
NA | TRBJ2-5 | TRBV29-1 | TRBD2 | TGCAGCGCCGGGAGGGTGGCGGGAGAGACCCAGTACTTC | CSAGRVAGETQYF
many | TRBJ2-5 | TRBV27 | TRBD2 | TGTGCCAGCAGTTTATGGGGGGGGTCCGGGACCCAGTACTTC | CASSLWGGSGTQYF
few | TRBJ1-1 | TRBV2 | TRBD1 | TGTGCCAGCAGTGAATGGGGGACAGGGGATAACACTGAAGCTTTCTTT | CASSEWGTGDNTEAFF
many | TRBJ2-7 | TRBV6-1 | TRBD1 | TGTGCCAGCAGTGGACCCGGGACAGGGTACTCCTACGAGCAGTACTTC | CASSGPGTGYSYEQYF
few | TRBJ2-1 | TRBV7-3 | TRBD1 | TGTGCCAGCAGTTCCCCCGGGACAGGGTCCATCAATGAGCAGTTCTTC | CASSSPGTGSINEQFF
many | TRBJ2-2 | TRBV2 | NA | TGTGCCAGCAGCGTCTTGGGACTCCAGAACACCGGGGAGCTGTTTTTT | CASSVLGLQNTGELFF
many | TRBJ2-7 | TRBV6-2/TRBV6-3 | NA | TGTGCCAGCAGTTCGGGCAGGACCCTCTCCTACGAGCAGTACTTC | CASSSGRTLSYEQYF
NA | TRBJ2-2 | TRBV12-3/TRBV12-4 | NA | TGTGCCAGCAGTACCCCACGGGGCGGAAACACCGGGGAGCTGTTTTTT | CASSTPRGGNTGELFF
NA | TRBJ1-2 | TRBV28 | TRBD1 | TGTGCCAGCAGTCCCGGATGGGACAGGACTTATGGCTACACCTTC | CASSPGWDRTYGYTF
many | TRBJ2-7 | TRBV19 | TRBD2 | TGTGCCAGTAGTATCCTTACTAGCGGGAGTACCGAGCAGTACTTC | CASSILTSGSTEQYF
NA | TRBJ1-5 | TRBV12-3/TRBV12-4 | NA | TGTGCCAGCAGCAGTTTACCTCCAGGATTCAATCAGCCCCAGCATTTT | CASSSLPPGFNQPQHF
many | TRBJ2-2 | TRBV20-1 | NA | TGCAGTGCCCGGGGACCGGGCACCGGGGAGCTGTTTTTT | CSARGPGTGELFF
many | TRBJ2-7 | TRBV12-5 | TRBD1 | TGTGCTAGTGGTTTAGGCAGGGGGTCTTCCTACGAGCAGTACTTC | CASGLGRGSSYEQYF
few | TRBJ2-7 | TRBV4-1 | NA | TGCGCCAGCAGCCAAGAAGCCGCCGGCAACGAGCAGTACTTC | CASSQEAAGNEQYF
many | TRBJ2-7 | TRBV7-3 | TRBD2 | TGTGCCAGCAGCTTAACGGTTAGCGGGATCTCCTACGAGCAGTACTTC | CASSLTVSGISYEQYF
many | TRBJ2-7 | TRBV20-1 | NA | TGCAGTGCTAGGGGGACCTACTACGAGCAGTACTTC | CSARGTYYEQYF
NA | TRBJ2-5 | TRBV6-2/TRBV6-3 | TRBD2 | TGTGCCAGCAGTTACTCGACGGGACTAGCGGGAGGAGAGACCCAGTACTTC | CASSYSTGLAGGETQYF
many | TRBJ1-1 | TRBV27 | NA | TGTGCCAGCAGTTTATTGGGGCTCTCAAGGTTCGCTGAAGCTTTCTTT | CASSLLGLSRFAEAFF
many | TRBJ1-5 | TRBV12-3/TRBV12-4 | TRBD1 | TGTGCCAGCAGTCTCGGGACAGGGGAACAGCCCCAGCATTTT | CASSLGTGEQPQHF
many | TRBJ1-6 | TRBV27 | NA | TGTGCCAGCAGTTTAGTGTCGGGGCGGATTAATTCACCCCTCCACTTT | CASSLVSGRINSPLHF
NA | TRBJ2-7 | TRBV20-1 | TRBD1 | TGCAGTGCTTCAGGGGGAATAGGCCCCTACGAGCAGTACTTC | CSASGGIGPYEQYF
many | TRBJ2-5 | TRBV30 | NA | TGTGCCTGGAGTAAGCCGGGCAGGGAAGAGACCCAGTACTTC | CAWSKPGREETQYF
NA | TRBJ1-2 | TRBV12-3/TRBV12-4 | NA | TGTGCCAGCAGTCTACAGTCGGCGATCGGGGGCCATGGCTACACCTTC | CASSLQSAIGGHGYTF
many | TRBJ2-5 | TRBV24-1 | TRBD2 | TGTGCCACCAGTGATTTTCCGGGGGGGCCTCAGGAGACCCAGTACTTC | CATSDFPGGPQETQYF
many | TRBJ1-2 | TRBV19 | NA | TGTGCCAGTCTCTCAAGGAGCTATGGCTACACCTTC | CASLSRSYGYTF
many | TRBJ1-1 | TRBV6-1 | NA | TGTGCCAGCTGGGAAGATACTGAAGCTTTCTTT | CASWEDTEAFF
many | TRBJ1-2 | TRBV20-1 | NA | TGCAGTGCTAGCCTCATACAGTGGACTAACTATGGCTACACCTTC | CSASLIQWTNYGYTF
NA | TRBJ1-1 | TRBV2 | NA | TGTGCCAGCAGTGAAGTAACAGGAACTGAAGCTTTCTTT | CASSEVTGTEAFF
many | TRBJ2-7 | TRBV4-1 | TRBD1 | TGCGCCAGCAGCCAAGGGGCTAACAGGGGAAACGAGCAGTACTTC | CASSQGANRGNEQYF
NA | TRBJ2-2 | TRBV12-3/TRBV12-4 | NA | TGTGCCAGCAGTTTACTGGCGAGCACCGGGGAGCTGTTTTTT | CASSLLASTGELFF
NA | TRBJ2-5 | TRBV6-1 | NA | TGTGCCAGCAGTGCCAATTACAGGGCCGAGACCCAGTACTTC | CASSANYRAETQYF
many | TRBJ1-2 | TRBV30 | NA | TGTGCCTGGAGTGTTCGAGGGACGGGTGGCTACACCTTC | CAWSVRGTGGYTF
many | TRBJ1-6 | TRBV7-9 | NA | TGTGCCAGCAGCTCGGGTCAGACAGAATATAATTCACCCCTCCACTTT | CASSSGQTEYNSPLHF
once | TRBJ2-4 | TRBV5-1 | NA | TGCGCCAGCAGCTTGGCTGGATACGAGAAGTACTTC | CASSLAGYEKYF